The present T cell receptor (beta chain) was sequenced within a study of blood T cell repertoires in COVID-19. Study context: Acute-phase and convalescent COVID-19 samples originated in the United States, Italy and Spain. The cDNA or gDNA used as material had been derived from T cells, B-cell-depleted T cells, or PBMCs.

Under the authors' procedure: The authors estimated nucleated cell counts from reference gene primer amplification. The table came from immunoSEQ multiplex PCR; TCRdb's copy has only in-frame clones and leaves some out. From that table come the V and J calls and clone size; the DNA was used to work out D and trimming. The repertoire holds some 150,000 clones, with 76% as singletons. The sequence derives from a man aged 55 to 70 with acute or convalescent COVID-19. The sequencing sample was made of peripheral blood.

CDR3 sequence (DNA): TGCGCCAGCAGCCCCCCGGGGACAGGGAACACTGAAGCTTTCTTT. Residues: CASSPPGTGNTEAFF. The V gene is TRBV10-1, the J gene TRBJ1-1; 8 nucleotides agree with TRBD1. Unmatched junction bases numbered 7, after V lost 6 bases and J lost 1 base. Germline V gene sequence: CDR1 WNHNN, CDR2 SYGVQD (reference sequence). The CDR3 has 15 residues.